These 29 T cell receptor beta chains were sequenced from one sample in a study of OX40 agonist ivuxolimab in advanced cancers. The data were produced by immunoSEQ multiplex PCR, yet TCRdb's version contains in-frame clones alone and is incomplete. The table records around 13,000 clones, nearly 85% of them present only once. Sequenced material: CD4+ or CD8+ T cells sorted from blood, taken in a trial of the OX40 agonist ivuxolimab. These TCRs come from an adult with an advanced solid tumor such as melanoma, head and neck, liver or kidney cancer.

V and J are TRBV11-2 and TRBJ1-3; 8 nucleotides line up with TRBD1. After removal of 6 bases from V and 9 bases from J, the junction contained 10 bases not matched to a gene. The CDR3 spans 14 residues. The germline V gene encodes CDR1 SGHAT and CDR2 FQNNGV. The CDR3 coding sequence is TGTGCCAGCAGTTCGGGCAGGGGGCAGGTCACCATATATTTT. Translation: CASSSGRGQVTIYF.

The chain joins TRBV27 to TRBJ1-5; D is undetermined. Germline V gene lookup returns CDR1 MNHEY and CDR2 SMNVEV (reference sequence). Trimming removed 4 bases at V and 0 bases at J, with 7 bases between. The CDR3 is 14 residues long. The CDR3 here is CASSSFNSNQPQHF. The CDR3 DNA follows: TGTGCCAGCAGTTCCTTCAATAGCAATCAGCCCCAGCATTTT.

This clone appeared a single time. The chain couples TRBV27 to TRBJ1-5; 9 nucleotides align to TRBD1. This CDR3 region has 16 residues. The germline gives CDR1 MNHEY, CDR2 SMNVEV (reference sequence). V trimming: 2 bases; J trimming: 4 bases; junction bases outside the gene matches: 6. The chain's CDR3 is CASSLGRGQGNQPQHF. DNA of the CDR3: TGTGCCAGCAGTTTAGGGAGGGGACAGGGTAATCAGCCCCAGCATTTT.

This clone was observed a handful of times. J is TRBJ1-2 and V is TRBV12-5; a weak D match, TRBD1 (5 bases). The CDR3 is 13 amino acids. Deletions cut 6 bases from V and 4 bases from J, with 12 bases between. The V gene's germline CDR1 is LGHNT and CDR2 FRNRAP. In nucleotides, the CDR3 is TGTGCTAGTGGCTCCTGGGGGGGCTATGGCTACACCTTC. Translating it yields CASGSWGGYGYTF.

The chain has TRBV7-8 and TRBJ2-1; 11 positions agree with TRBD2. V was pared by 5 bases and J by 4 bases, with 7 bases of the junction left unmatched. CDR1 is SGHVS and CDR2 is FQNEAQ in the germline V gene. The CDR3 has 16 residues. The DNA of the CDR3 is TGTGCCAGCAGCCAATCGACTAGCGGGAAGTACAATGAGCAGTTCTTC. It is translated as CASSQSTSGKYNEQFF.

The V call is TRBV7-2, the J call TRBJ2-2; D unresolved. Germline-derived CDR1 and CDR2 are SGHTA and FQGNSA. This CDR3 is built from 14 residues. V was trimmed by 3 bases and J by 4 bases, leaving 9 bases between them. This chain's CDR3 is CASSLALVTGELFF. CDR3 coding DNA: TGTGCCAGCAGCTTGGCCCTCGTCACCGGGGAGCTGTTTTTT.

This clone was counted a few times. The rearrangement joins TRBV6-1 to TRBJ2-7; D possibly uses TRBD1 or TRBD2 (5 bases each). The CDR3 extends over 14 amino acids. Between the trimmed V and J ends, which lost 7 bases and 0 bases, there was a span of 13 bases. Germline lookup yields CDR1 MNHNS and CDR2 SASEGT. The CDR3 DNA is TGTGCCAGCAACCCGGGACCGAGCTCCTACGAGCAGTACTTC. It translates to CASNPGPSSYEQYF.

This clone was observed once. V gene TRBV5-4 combines with J gene TRBJ2-7, with D possibly matching TRBD1 (6 bases). The CDR3 is made up of 14 amino acids. Germline assignment: CDR1 SGHNT and CDR2 YYREEE (reference sequence). V lost 2 bases, J lost 2 bases, and 11 bases lay in between. The CDR3 is CASSFDRLTYEQYF. The DNA of the CDR3 is TGTGCCAGCAGCTTCGACAGGCTGACCTACGAGCAGTACTTC.

The V and J genes are TRBV29-1 and TRBJ2-3; 7 bases are a match to TRBD2. V shed 0 bases, J shed 5 bases, and the junction held 11 bases outside the gene matches. Germline CDR1 SQVTM, CDR2 ANQGSEA. This CDR3 contains 16 residues. In DNA, the CDR3 is TGCAGCGTTGAAGATGGGCGCGGGAGAGGATTAGATACGCAGTATTTT. Amino acid sequence: CSVEDGRGRGLDTQYF.

The chain joins TRBV27 to TRBJ2-3; no definite D call. CDR3 size: 12 residues. The V end was cut by 5 bases, the J end by 9 bases, with 12 bases between. Germline V lookup: CDR1 MNHEY, CDR2 SMNVEV (reference sequence). The CDR3 here is CASSPSPGTQYF. DNA of the CDR3: TGTGCCAGCAGTCCCTCCCCCGGGACGCAGTATTTT.

There are a few counts of this clone. The chain recombines TRBV6-5 with TRBJ2-7, with unresolved D. Trimming took 5 bases from V and 4 from J, leaving 12 bases between them. Germline V gene data show CDR1 as MNHEY and CDR2 as SVGAGI. This CDR3 spans 13 amino acids. The CDR3, as DNA: TGTGCCAGCAGTGATTACATGAGATACGAGCAGTACTTC. Translating gives CASSDYMRYEQYF.

The J gene is TRBJ1-3, the V gene TRBV9; TRBD1 might be the D (6 bases). V lost 8 bases and J 0 bases, leaving 15 bases between the germline ends. The CDR3 extends over 15 amino acids. The germline gives CDR1 SGDLS, CDR2 YYNGEE. CDR3 amino acids: CASNPGQSSGNTIYF. The CDR3, as DNA: TGTGCCAGTAACCCGGGACAAAGCTCTGGAAACACCATATATTTT.

This clone was seen just once. The chain has TRBV5-1 and TRBJ1-1; 9 nucleotides line up with TRBD1. There are 19 residues in the CDR3. V lost 4 bases and J lost 4; bases outside the gene matches: 20. The germline gives CDR1 SGHRS, CDR2 YFSETQ. This chain's CDR3 is CASSKKTGGAGEKSTEAFF. CDR3 bases: TGCGCCAGCAGCAAGAAAACAGGGGGCGCAGGGGAAAAGAGCACTGAAGCTTTCTTT.

This chain connects TRBV4-1 to TRBJ2-7; 8 bases agree with TRBD1. V gave up 2 bases and J gave up 3 bases; unmatched junction bases: 9. This CDR3 has 16 residues. The germline CDR1 and CDR2 sequences are MGHRA and YSYEKL. CDR3 DNA: TGCGCCAGCAGCCAAATCCACGGGACAGGCAACTACGAGCAGTACTTC. It is translated as CASSQIHGTGNYEQYF.

This clone was counted only a few times. The chain recombines TRBV7-9 with TRBJ1-4; 7 positions agree with TRBD1. CDR1 and CDR2 from the germline V gene are SEHNR and FQNEAQ (reference sequence). V lost 5 bases to trimming and J lost 6 bases; unmatched junction nucleotides: 0. CDR3 length: 12 amino acids. In DNA, the CDR3 is TGTGCCAGCAGCCAGGGGGATGAAAAACTGTTTTTT. Translated, it gives CASSQGDEKLFF.

J is TRBJ2-3 and V is TRBV6-1; D is possibly TRBD2 (7 bases). The CDR3 is 16 residues long. The ends were cut back, 0 bases at V and 6 bases at J, with 16 bases in the middle. CDR1 and CDR2 (germline): MNHNS, SASEGT. CDR3 protein: CASSEAWGGSGDTQYF. CDR3 nucleotide sequence: TGTGCCAGCAGTGAAGCGTGGGGGGGCAGCGGGGATACGCAGTATTTT.

The chain carries TRBV11-2 and TRBJ2-7, with D uncertain. Trimming stripped 5 bases from V and 3 bases from J, with 5 bases between. CDR3 length: 11 amino acids. Germline V lookup: CDR1 SGHAT, CDR2 FQNNGV. The DNA for the CDR3 is TGTGCCAGCAGCCCATTCTACGAGCAGTACTTC. Translation: CASSPFYEQYF.

The chain joins TRBV7-8 to TRBJ2-5; TRBD2 matches at 9 bases. Germline CDR1 SGHVS, CDR2 FQNEAQ. The CDR3 has 18 amino acids. The junction had 18 bases not matched to a gene; V was cut back by 5 bases and J by 5 bases. CDR3 coding DNA: TGTGCCAGCAGCCGAACCGGGACTAGCTCACGGGGTCGGGAGACCCAGTACTTC. This translates into CASSRTGTSSRGRETQYF. The whole variable domain, remainder taken from reference TRBV7-8 and TRBJ2-5, is GAGVSQSPRYKVAKRGQDVALRCDPISGHVSLFWYQQALGQGPEFLTYFQNEAQLDKSGLPSDRFFAERPEGSVSTLKIQRTQQEDSAVYLCASSRTGTSSRGRETQYFGPGTRLLVL.

The chain is built from TRBV14 and TRBJ2-5; 13 bases align to TRBD2. Germline trimming cut 5 bases from V and 5 bases from J; bases unmatched to any gene: 8. CDR3 length: 16 amino acids. From germline, CDR1 is SGHDN and CDR2 FVKESK. CDR3 in DNA: TGTGCCAGCAGCTGGGGCGGACTAGCGGGAGTGGAGACCCAGTACTTC. This encodes CASSWGGLAGVETQYF. Together with reference TRBV14 and TRBJ2-5, the CDR3 gives the full variable domain: EAGVTQFPSHSVIEKGQTVTLRCDPISGHDNLYWYRRVMGKEIKFLLHFVKESKQDESGMPNNRFLAERTGGTYSTLKVQPAELEDSGVYFCASSWGGLAGVETQYFGPGTRLLVL.

This chain links TRBV14 with TRBJ1-1; D possibly corresponds to TRBD1 (6 bases). Trimming shortened V by 0 bases and J by 1 base, and 9 bases separated the two germline ends. CDR1 and CDR2 (germline): SGHDN, FVKESK. The CDR3 runs 15 residues. The CDR3 DNA is TGTGCCAGCAGCCAAGACAGGGGATGGAACACTGAAGCTTTCTTT. This translates into CASSQDRGWNTEAFF.

This chain uses TRBV11-1 with TRBJ1-5, with TRBD1 identical over 7 bases. Germline assignment: CDR1 SGHAT and CDR2 FQDESV (reference sequence). The V segment lost 4 bases and the J segment 7 bases; nucleotides outside the gene matches: 10. CDR3 length: 15 amino acids. The CDR3 reads CASSSSTGVGQPQHF. The DNA for the CDR3 is TGTGCCAGCAGCTCATCCACAGGGGTGGGCCAGCCCCAGCATTTT.

The chain couples TRBV27 to TRBJ1-5; D is unclear. CDR3 length: 16 residues. Germline assignment: CDR1 MNHEY and CDR2 SMNVEV (reference sequence). V lost 7 bases to trimming and J lost 0 bases, with 16 bases between them. The DNA of the CDR3 is TGTGCCAGCACCTCCCGGGCTAGCGGTAGCAATCAGCCCCAGCATTTT. This sequence encodes CASTSRASGSNQPQHF.

The V gene is TRBV4-1, the J gene TRBJ2-7, with D perhaps matching TRBD1 (6 bases). Trimming pared 4 bases from V and 1 base from J, leaving 11 bases between. The CDR3 is 14 amino acids. The V gene's germline CDR1 is MGHRA and CDR2 YSYEKL. CDR3 protein: CASSRPDSSYEQYF. CDR3 bases: TGCGCCAGCAGCCGACCGGACAGTTCCTACGAGCAGTACTTC.

The V call is TRBV6-6, the J call TRBJ1-3; D uncertain. This CDR3 contains 14 residues. Trimming pared 1 base from V and 8 bases from J, leaving 12 bases between. Germline CDR1 MNHNY, CDR2 SVGAGI (reference sequence). CDR3 residues: CASSYFLGSDTIYF. DNA of the CDR3: TGTGCCAGCAGTTACTTCCTGGGGTCAGACACCATATATTTT.

The chain has TRBV4-1 and TRBJ1-2; 8 nucleotides align to TRBD1. V was clipped by 0 bases and J by 13 bases; unmatched bases: 13. The CDR3 contains 15 residues. Germline CDR1 is MGHRA and CDR2 is YSYEKL. The CDR3 nucleotides read TGCGCCAGCAGCCAAGATCCACTGGGACAGGCCCCAGGCACCTTC. Its protein is CASSQDPLGQAPGTF.

The chain combines TRBV19 with TRBJ1-1; TRBD1 agrees at 9 bases. With V trimmed by 3 bases and J by 0 bases, 2 bases remained unmatched. The CDR3 runs to 15 residues. Per germline, CDR1 LNHDA and CDR2 SQIVND (reference sequence). The CDR3 region has the DNA TGTGCCAGTAGTATGGGACAGGGAATGAACACTGAAGCTTTCTTT. Its translation: CASSMGQGMNTEAFF.

The chain has TRBV7-8 and TRBJ2-7; D is ambiguous. Germline CDR1 SGHVS, CDR2 FQNEAQ. Trimming shortened V by 1 base and J by 2 bases, and 9 bases separated the two germline ends. The CDR3 spans 14 residues. The CDR3, as DNA: TGTGCCAGCAGCTTAGAGGGCACCACCTACGAGCAGTACTTC. It specifies CASSLEGTTYEQYF.

In regard to this clone: Other DNA sequences in this sample translate to the same CDR3. V usage is TRBV6-5 and J usage is TRBJ1-5; unclear D gene. Germline V gene sequence: CDR1 MNHEY, CDR2 SVGAGI. There are 13 residues in the CDR3. The ends were cut back, 0 bases at V and 1 base at J, with 1 base in the middle. The CDR3 region is CASSYSSNQPQHF. DNA for the CDR3: TGTGCCAGCAGTTACTCCAGCAATCAGCCCCAGCATTTT.

The CDR3 nucleotides read TGTGCCAGCAGCGTCTGGGACCTGGGGGGCTACGAGCAGTACTTC. Amino acids: CASSVWDLGGYEQYF. The chain couples TRBV9 to TRBJ2-7; a possible D gene is TRBD2 (6 bases). V lost 2 bases and J 3 bases, leaving 15 bases between the germline ends. The CDR3 has 15 amino acids. Per the germline V gene, CDR1 is SGDLS and CDR2 is YYNGEE.